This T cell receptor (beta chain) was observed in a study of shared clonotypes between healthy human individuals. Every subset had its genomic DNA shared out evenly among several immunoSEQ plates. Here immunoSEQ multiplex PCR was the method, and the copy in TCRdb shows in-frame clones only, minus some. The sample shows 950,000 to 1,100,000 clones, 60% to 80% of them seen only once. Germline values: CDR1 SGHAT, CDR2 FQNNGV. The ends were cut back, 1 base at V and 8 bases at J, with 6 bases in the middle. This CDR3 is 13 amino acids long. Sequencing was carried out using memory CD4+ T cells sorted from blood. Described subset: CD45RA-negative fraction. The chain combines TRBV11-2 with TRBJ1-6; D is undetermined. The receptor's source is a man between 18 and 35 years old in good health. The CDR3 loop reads CASSLGSDSPLHF. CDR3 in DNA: TGTGCCAGCAGCTTAGGCAGCGATTCACCCCTCCACTTT.